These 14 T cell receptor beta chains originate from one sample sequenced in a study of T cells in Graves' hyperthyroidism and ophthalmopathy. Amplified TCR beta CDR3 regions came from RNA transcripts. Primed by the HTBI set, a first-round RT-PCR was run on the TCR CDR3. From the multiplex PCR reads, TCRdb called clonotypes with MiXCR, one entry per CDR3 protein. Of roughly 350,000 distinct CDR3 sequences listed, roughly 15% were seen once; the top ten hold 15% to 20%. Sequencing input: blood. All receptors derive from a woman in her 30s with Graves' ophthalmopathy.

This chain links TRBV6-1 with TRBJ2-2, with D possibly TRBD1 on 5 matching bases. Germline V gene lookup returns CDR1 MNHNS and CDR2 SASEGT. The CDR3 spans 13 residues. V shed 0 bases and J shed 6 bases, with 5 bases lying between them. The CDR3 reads CASSEAGPGELFF. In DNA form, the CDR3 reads TGTGCCAGCAGTGAAGCGGGGCCCGGGGAGCTGTTTTTT.

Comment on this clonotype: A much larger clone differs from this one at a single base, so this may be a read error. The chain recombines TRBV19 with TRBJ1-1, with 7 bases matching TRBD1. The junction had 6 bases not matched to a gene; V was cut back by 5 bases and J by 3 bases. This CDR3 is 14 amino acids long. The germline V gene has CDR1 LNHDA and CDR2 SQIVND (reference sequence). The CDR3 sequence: CASSVDRTHTEAFF. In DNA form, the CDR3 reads TGTGCCAGTAGTGTGGACAGGACCCACACTGAAGCTTTCTTT.

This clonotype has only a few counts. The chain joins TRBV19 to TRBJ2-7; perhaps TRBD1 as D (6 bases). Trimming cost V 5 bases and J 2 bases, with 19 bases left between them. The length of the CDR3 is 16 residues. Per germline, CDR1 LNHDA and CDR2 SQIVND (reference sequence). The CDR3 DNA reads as TGTGCCAGTAGTCGGCCCCCAGGGGAAGGAGCCTACGAGCAGTACTTC. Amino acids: CASSRPPGEGAYEQYF.

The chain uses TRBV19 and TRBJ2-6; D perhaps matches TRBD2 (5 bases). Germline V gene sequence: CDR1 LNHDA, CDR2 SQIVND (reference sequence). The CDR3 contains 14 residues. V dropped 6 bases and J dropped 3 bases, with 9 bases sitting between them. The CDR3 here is CASSPEGGANVLTF. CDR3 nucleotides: TGTGCCAGTAGCCCAGAGGGTGGGGCCAACGTCCTGACTTTC.

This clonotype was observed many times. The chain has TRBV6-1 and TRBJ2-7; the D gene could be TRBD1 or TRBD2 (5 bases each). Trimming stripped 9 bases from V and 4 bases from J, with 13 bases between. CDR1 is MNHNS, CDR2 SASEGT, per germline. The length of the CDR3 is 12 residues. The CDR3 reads CASRDPFYEQYF. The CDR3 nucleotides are TGTGCCAGTAGGGACCCCTTTTACGAGCAGTACTTC.

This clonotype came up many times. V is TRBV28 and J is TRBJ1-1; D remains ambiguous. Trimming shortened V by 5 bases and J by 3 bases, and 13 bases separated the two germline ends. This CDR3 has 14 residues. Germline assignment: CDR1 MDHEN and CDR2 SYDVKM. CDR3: CASSPLITYTEAFF. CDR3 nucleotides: TGTGCCAGCAGTCCCCTTATCACCTACACTGAAGCTTTCTTT. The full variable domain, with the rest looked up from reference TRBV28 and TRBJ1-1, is DVKVTQSSRYLVKRTGEKVFLECVQDMDHENMFWYRQDPGLGLRLIYFSYDVKMKEKGDIPEGYSVSREKKERFSLILESASTNQTSMYLCASSPLITYTEAFFGQGTRLTVV.

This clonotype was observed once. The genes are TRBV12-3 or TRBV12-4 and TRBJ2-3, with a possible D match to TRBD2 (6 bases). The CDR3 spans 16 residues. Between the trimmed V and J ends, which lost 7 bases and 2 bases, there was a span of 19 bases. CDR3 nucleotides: TGTGCCAGCACTATGGGGGGAAGCTCGCACACAGATACGCAGTATTTT. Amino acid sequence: CASTMGGSSHTDTQYF.

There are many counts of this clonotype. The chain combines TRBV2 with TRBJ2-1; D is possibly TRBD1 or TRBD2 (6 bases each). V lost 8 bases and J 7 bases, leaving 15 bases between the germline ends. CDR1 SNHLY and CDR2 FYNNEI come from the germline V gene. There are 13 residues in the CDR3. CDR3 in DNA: TGTGCCAGCGGGCGGGACATCCGGAATGAGCAGTTCTTC. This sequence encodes CASGRDIRNEQFF.

The CDR3 DNA sequence: TGTGCCAGCAGCGTGGGGACTAGATCACACGAGCAGTACTTC. It encodes CASSVGTRSHEQYF. The rearrangement links TRBV9 to TRBJ2-7; the match to TRBD2 covers 8 bases. V trimming: 2 bases; J trimming: 5 bases; junction bases outside the gene matches: 6. The CDR3 totals 14 residues. Looked up from germline, CDR1 is SGDLS and CDR2 is YYNGEE.

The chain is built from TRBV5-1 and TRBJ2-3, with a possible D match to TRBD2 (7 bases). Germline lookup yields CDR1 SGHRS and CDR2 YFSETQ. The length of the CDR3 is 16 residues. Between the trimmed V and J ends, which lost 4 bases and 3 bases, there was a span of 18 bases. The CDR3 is CASSPEGGAGTDTQYF. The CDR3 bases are TGCGCCAGCAGCCCGGAAGGGGGGGCCGGGACAGATACGCAGTATTTT.

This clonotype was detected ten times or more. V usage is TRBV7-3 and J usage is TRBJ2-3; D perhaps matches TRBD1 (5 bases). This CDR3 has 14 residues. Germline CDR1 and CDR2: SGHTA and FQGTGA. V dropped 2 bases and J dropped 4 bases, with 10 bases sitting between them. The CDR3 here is CASSLGFRADTQYF. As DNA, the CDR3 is TGTGCCAGCAGCTTAGGCTTCAGGGCAGATACGCAGTATTTT.

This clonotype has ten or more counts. For the CDR3, the DNA is TGTGCCAGCACGACCCCGCCTAGCTCGGCGGACACAGATACGCAGTATTTT. Translation gives CASTTPPSSADTDTQYF. The V call is TRBV7-8, the J call TRBJ2-3, with D perhaps matching TRBD2 (5 bases). V lost 7 bases, J lost 2 bases, and 22 bases lay in between. Per germline, CDR1 SGHVS and CDR2 FQNEAQ. CDR3 size: 17 residues.

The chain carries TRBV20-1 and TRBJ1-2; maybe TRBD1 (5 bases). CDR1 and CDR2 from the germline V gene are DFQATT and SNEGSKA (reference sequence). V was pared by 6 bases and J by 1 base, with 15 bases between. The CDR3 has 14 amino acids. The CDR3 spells CSAFKTVNNYGYTF. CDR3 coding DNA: TGCAGTGCCTTCAAGACAGTAAATAACTATGGCTACACCTTC.

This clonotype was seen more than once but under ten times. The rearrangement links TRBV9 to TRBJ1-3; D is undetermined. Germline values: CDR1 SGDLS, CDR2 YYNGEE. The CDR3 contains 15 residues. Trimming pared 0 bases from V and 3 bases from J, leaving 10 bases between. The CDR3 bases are TGTGCCAGCAGCGTAGTCCCAGGAAGTGGAAACACCATATATTTT. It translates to CASSVVPGSGNTIYF.